This TCR beta chain was recorded in a study of CD8+ T cells in alopecia areata. After isolation, RNA underwent reverse transcription to generate cDNA as the sequencing template. Libraries were prepared by immunoSEQ multiplex PCR; TCRdb keeps only in-frame clonotypes and omits some of them. The sample yields approximately 210,000 clones, about three fifths seen once. The study's findings and limits: Researchers report lesional scalp, most notably alopecia totalis/universalis, outstripped normal scalp in clonality. Persistence of many expanded lesional clones was seen in scalp and blood during tofacitinib.

Specified treatment: oral pan-JAK inhibitor, 5-10 mg twice daily. V lost 3 bases and J 0 bases, leaving 12 bases between the germline ends. This CDR3 has 15 amino acids. The germline V gene has CDR1 SQVTM and CDR2 ANQGSEA. Notes on this clone: Antigen: not known.

V usage is TRBV29-1 and J usage is TRBJ1-5; perhaps TRBD1 as D (5 bases). The origin of this receptor is a human donor with alopecia areata. Sequenced material: CD4+ T cells sorted from blood, taken at week 4, from a patient treated with tofacitinib. CDR3 loop: CSVEPGPSSNQPQHF. CDR3 in DNA: TGCAGCGTTGAGCCGGGACCGAGTAGCAATCAGCCCCAGCATTTT.